The 5 T cell receptor beta chains reported below all come from one sample, sequenced in a study of blood T cells in healthy people across ages. Then a second PCR, running about 7 to 11 cycles, was carried out with a sample-barcoded 5' primer and a J-beta primer mix. Each CDR3 protein gets one entry after TCRdb re-called the 5' RACE reads with MiXCR. The data show some 1,500,000 distinct CDR3 sequences, around 40% seen once. Specimen: blood. Receptors were obtained from a woman aged 18 to 35 in good health.

V usage is TRBV20-1 and J usage is TRBJ2-5; either TRBD1 or TRBD2 may supply D (5 bases each). The CDR3 covers 12 residues. CDR1 is DFQATT, CDR2 SNEGSKA, per germline (reference sequence). V lost 5 bases and J lost 2, with 9 bases in between. CDR3 amino acids: CSAGTKQETQYF. In DNA, the CDR3 is TGCAGTGCTGGGACCAAGCAAGAGACCCAGTACTTC.

This clonotype was counted once. The chain recombines TRBV5-1 with TRBJ1-1; 7 positions match TRBD1. CDR1 and CDR2 (germline): SGHRS, YFSETQ. Losses at the gene ends were 4 bases for V and 2 bases for J; bases not matched to a gene: 8. CDR3 size: 15 residues. The CDR3: CASSPTSGGNTEAFF. The CDR3 region has the DNA TGCGCCAGCAGCCCAACCTCAGGGGGAAACACTGAAGCTTTCTTT.

The count of this clonotype is one. This chain uses TRBV5-1 with TRBJ2-7, with 11 bases identical to TRBD2. There are 15 residues in the CDR3. After removal of 5 bases from V and 4 bases from J, the junction contained 8 bases not matched to a gene. Germline-derived CDR1 and CDR2 are SGHRS and YFSETQ. CDR3 in DNA: TGCGCCAGCAGGGGGCCGGGACTAGCGGTTTACGAGCAGTACTTC. This gives the protein CASRGPGLAVYEQYF.

This clonotype was detected a few times. This chain connects TRBV15 to TRBJ1-5; no firm D call. The CDR3 length is 13 residues. CDR1 LNHNV and CDR2 YYDKDF come from the germline V gene (reference sequence). V shed 0 bases and J shed 15 bases, with 15 bases lying between them. The CDR3 DNA is TGTGCCACCAGCAGAGATTATTCGAGTATCGGGCATTTT. Residues: CATSRDYSSIGHF.

CDR3 nucleotides: TGCGCCAGCAGCTTGTCAGGGTACTTTACTGAAGCTTTCTTT. This codes for CASSLSGYFTEAFF. The chain links TRBV5-1 to TRBJ1-1; TRBD1 might be the D (5 bases). This CDR3 has 14 residues. Trimming shortened V by 1 base and J by 5 bases, and 12 bases separated the two germline ends. CDR1 is SGHRS, CDR2 YFSETQ, per germline.